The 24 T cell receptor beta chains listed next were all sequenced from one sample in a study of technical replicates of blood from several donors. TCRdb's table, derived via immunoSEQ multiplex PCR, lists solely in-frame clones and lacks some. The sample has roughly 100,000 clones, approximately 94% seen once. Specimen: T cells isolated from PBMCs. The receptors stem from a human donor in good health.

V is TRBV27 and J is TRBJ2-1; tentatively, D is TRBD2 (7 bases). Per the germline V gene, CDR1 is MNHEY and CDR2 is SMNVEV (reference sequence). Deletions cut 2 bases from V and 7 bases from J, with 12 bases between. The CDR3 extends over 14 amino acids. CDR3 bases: TGTGCCAGCAGTTTAGGGGGGGGCCCGAATGAGCAGTTCTTC. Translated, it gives CASSLGGGPNEQFF.

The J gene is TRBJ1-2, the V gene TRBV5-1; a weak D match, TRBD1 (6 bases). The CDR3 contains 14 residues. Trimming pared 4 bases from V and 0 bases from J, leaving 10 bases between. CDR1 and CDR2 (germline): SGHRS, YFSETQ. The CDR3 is CASSSGQSNYGYTF. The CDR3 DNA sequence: TGCGCCAGCAGCAGTGGACAGTCTAACTATGGCTACACCTTC.

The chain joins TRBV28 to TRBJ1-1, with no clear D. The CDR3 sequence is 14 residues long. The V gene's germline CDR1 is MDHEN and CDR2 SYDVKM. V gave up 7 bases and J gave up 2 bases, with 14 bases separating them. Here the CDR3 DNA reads TGTGCCAGCACCCCCGAGGTATCAAACACTGAAGCTTTCTTT. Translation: CASTPEVSNTEAFF. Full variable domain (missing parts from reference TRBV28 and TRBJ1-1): DVKVTQSSRYLVKRTGEKVFLECVQDMDHENMFWYRQDPGLGLRLIYFSYDVKMKEKGDIPEGYSVSREKKERFSLILESASTNQTSMYLCASTPEVSNTEAFFGQGTRLTVV.

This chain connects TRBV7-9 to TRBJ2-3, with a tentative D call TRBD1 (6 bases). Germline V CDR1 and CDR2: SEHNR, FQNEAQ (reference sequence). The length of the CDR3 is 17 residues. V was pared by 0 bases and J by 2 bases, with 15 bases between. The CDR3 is CASSLAGQLIDTDTQYF. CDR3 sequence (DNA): TGTGCCAGCAGCTTAGCAGGACAGTTGATAGACACAGATACGCAGTATTTT.

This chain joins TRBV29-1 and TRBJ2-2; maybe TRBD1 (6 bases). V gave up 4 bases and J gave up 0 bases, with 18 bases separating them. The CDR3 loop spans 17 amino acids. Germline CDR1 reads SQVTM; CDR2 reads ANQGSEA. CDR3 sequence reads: CSVGGTKGSSNTGELFF. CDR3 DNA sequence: TGCAGCGTTGGGGGGACAAAGGGCAGTTCGAACACCGGGGAGCTGTTTTTT.

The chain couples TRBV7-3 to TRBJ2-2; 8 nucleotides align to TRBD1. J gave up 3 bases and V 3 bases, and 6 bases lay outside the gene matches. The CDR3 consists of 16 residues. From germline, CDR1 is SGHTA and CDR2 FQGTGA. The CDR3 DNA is TGTGCCAGCAGCTTCAATGACAGGGGAGACACCGGGGAGCTGTTTTTT. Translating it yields CASSFNDRGDTGELFF.

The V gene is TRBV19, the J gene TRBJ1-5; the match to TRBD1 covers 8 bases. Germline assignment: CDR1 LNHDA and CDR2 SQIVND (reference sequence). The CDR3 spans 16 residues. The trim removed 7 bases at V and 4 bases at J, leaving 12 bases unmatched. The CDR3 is CASKGRGLSVNQPQHF. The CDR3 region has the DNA TGTGCCAGTAAAGGCAGGGGGCTTAGTGTGAATCAGCCCCAGCATTTT. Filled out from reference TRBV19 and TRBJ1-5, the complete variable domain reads DGGITQSPKYLFRKEGQNVTLSCEQNLNHDAMYWYRQDPGQGLRLIYYSQIVNDFQKGDIAEGYSVSREKKESFPLTVTSAQKNPTAFYLCASKGRGLSVNQPQHFGDGTRLSIL.

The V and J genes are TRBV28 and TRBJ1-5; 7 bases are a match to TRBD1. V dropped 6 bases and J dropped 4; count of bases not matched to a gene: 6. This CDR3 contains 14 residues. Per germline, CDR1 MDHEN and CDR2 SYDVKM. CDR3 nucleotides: TGTGCCAGCAGCTGGATGACAGGGAATCAGCCCCAGCATTTT. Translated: CASSWMTGNQPQHF.

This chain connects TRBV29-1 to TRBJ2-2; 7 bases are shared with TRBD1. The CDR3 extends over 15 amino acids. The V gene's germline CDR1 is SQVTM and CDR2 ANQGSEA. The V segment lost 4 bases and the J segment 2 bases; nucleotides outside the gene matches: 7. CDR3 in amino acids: CSVVWDSLNTGELFF. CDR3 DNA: TGCAGCGTTGTGTGGGACAGCTTAAACACCGGGGAGCTGTTTTTT.

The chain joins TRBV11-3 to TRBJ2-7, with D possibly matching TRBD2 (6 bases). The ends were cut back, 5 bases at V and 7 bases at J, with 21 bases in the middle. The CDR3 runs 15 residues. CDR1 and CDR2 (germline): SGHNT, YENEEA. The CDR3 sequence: CASSPRPGALREQYF. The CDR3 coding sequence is TGTGCCAGCAGCCCAAGACCGGGAGCCCTTCGGGAGCAGTACTTC.

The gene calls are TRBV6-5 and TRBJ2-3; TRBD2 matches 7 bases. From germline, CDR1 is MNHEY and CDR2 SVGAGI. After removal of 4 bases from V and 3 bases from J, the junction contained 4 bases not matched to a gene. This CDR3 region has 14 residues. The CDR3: CASSSGLETDTQYF. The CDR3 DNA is TGTGCCAGCAGTTCAGGACTAGAAACAGATACGCAGTATTTT.

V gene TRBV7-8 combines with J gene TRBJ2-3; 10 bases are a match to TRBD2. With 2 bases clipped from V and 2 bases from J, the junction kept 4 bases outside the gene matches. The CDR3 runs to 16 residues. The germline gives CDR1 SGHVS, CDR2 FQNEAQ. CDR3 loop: CASSLLAGGPTDTQYF. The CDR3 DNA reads TGTGCCAGCAGCTTATTAGCGGGGGGCCCCACAGATACGCAGTATTTT.

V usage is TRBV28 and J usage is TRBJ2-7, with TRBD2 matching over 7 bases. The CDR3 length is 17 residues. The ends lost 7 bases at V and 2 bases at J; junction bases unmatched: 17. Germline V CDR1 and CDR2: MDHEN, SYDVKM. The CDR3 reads CASTLGGLGTRTYEQYF. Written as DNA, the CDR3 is TGTGCCAGCACCCTCGGGGGGTTAGGGACTCGTACCTACGAGCAGTACTTC.

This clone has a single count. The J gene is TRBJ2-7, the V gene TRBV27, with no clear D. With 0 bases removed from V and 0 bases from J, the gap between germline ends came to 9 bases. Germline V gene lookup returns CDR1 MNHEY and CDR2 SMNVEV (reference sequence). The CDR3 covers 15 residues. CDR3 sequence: CASSLSSGNSYEQYF. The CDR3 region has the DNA TGTGCCAGCAGTTTATCGTCGGGTAACTCCTACGAGCAGTACTTC.

CDR3 in DNA: TGTGCCAGCAGGCGAGAATTTATGAACACTGAAGCTTTCTTT. The encoded protein is CASRREFMNTEAFF. V is TRBV27 and J is TRBJ1-1; the D is unclear. Germline V lookup: CDR1 MNHEY, CDR2 SMNVEV (reference sequence). CDR3 length: 14 amino acids. V was pared by 6 bases and J by 0 bases, with 11 bases between.

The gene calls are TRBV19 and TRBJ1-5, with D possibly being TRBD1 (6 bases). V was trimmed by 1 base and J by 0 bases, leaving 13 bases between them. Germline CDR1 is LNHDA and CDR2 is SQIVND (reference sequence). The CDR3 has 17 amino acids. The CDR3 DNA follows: TGTGCCAGTAGTATAGCTACCCGGACAGATAGCAATCAGCCCCAGCATTTT. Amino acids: CASSIATRTDSNQPQHF.

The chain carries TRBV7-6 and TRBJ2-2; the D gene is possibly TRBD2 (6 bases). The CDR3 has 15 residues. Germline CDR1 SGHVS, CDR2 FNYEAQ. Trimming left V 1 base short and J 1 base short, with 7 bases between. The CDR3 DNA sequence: TGTGCCAGCAGCTTAGGGCGGGGGAACACCGGGGAGCTGTTTTTT. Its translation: CASSLGRGNTGELFF.

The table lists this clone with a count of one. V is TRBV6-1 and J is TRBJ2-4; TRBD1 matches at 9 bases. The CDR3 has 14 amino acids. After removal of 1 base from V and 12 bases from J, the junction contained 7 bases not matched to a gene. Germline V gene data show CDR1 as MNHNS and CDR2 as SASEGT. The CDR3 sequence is CASSEGTGASSQYF. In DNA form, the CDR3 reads TGTGCCAGCAGTGAAGGGACAGGGGCCTCCTCTCAGTACTTC.

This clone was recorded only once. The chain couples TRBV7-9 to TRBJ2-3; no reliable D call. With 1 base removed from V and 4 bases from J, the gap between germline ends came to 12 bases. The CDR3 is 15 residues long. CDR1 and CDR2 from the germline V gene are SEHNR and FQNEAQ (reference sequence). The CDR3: CASSLETLPPDTQYF. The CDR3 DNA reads TGTGCCAGCAGCTTAGAAACGCTACCCCCAGATACGCAGTATTTT.

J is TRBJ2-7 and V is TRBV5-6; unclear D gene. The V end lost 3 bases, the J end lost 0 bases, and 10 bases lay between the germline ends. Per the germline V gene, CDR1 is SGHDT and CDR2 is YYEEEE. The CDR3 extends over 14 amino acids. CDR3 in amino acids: CASSYTPSSYEQYF. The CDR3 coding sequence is TGTGCCAGCAGCTATACACCTAGCTCCTACGAGCAGTACTTC. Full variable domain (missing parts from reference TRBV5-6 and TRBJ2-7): DAGVTQSPTHLIKTRGQQVTLRCSPKSGHDTVSWYQQALGQGPQFIFQYYEEEERQRGNFPDRFSGHQFPNYSSELNVNALLLGDSALYLCASSYTPSSYEQYFGPGTRLTVT.

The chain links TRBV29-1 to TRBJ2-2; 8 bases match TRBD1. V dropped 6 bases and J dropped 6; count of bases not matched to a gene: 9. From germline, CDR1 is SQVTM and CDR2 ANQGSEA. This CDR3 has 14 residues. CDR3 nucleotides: TGCAGCGTCAGGGGGCAGTCTGGCGCCGGGGAGCTGTTTTTT. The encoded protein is CSVRGQSGAGELFF.

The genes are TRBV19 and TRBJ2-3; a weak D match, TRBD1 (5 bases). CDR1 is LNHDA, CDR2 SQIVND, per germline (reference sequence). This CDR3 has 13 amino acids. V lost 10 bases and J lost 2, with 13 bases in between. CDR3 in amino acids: CATRDMITDTQYF. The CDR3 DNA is TGTGCCACCAGGGATATGATCACAGATACGCAGTATTTT.

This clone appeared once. DNA of the CDR3: TGTGCCAGCAGTTTATCCATCAGCGGGGGCGGAGATACGCAGTATTTT. Its translation is CASSLSISGGGDTQYF. The chain carries TRBV28 and TRBJ2-3, with TRBD2 matching 8 bases. Germline V gene data show CDR1 as MDHEN and CDR2 as SYDVKM. This CDR3 region has 16 residues. Trimming took 1 base from V and 5 from J; bases not matched to a gene: 8.

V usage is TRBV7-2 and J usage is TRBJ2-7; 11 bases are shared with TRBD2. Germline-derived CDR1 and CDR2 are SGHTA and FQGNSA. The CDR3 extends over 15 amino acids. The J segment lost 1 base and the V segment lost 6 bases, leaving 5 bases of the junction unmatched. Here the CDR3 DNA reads TGTGCCAGCAGTCTTAGCGGGGGGGGATCCTACGAGCAGTACTTC. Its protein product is CASSLSGGGSYEQYF.